This record covers a single T cell receptor (beta chain). There is no known antigen for this receptor. Base qualities are not at hand, and no much larger clone is one base apart. Reading from cysteine to phenylalanine, the CDR3 counts 14 amino acids. The sequence is cut down to CDR3 DNA, 42 bases in frame from base 1. CDR1 and CDR2, per the germline V gene, are SGHRS and YFSETQ. V and J are truncated by 0 bases and 6 bases respectively, leaving an intervening sequence of 10 bases. Whole blood was collected in K2EDTA tubes by collaborating institutions according to the institutions' own protocols. For TCRbeta analysis, collaborators shipped samples in one of three forms: frozen whole blood, isolated PBMCs, or DNA extracted from either of those sample types. The record originates from a study of blood T cell repertoires in COVID-19 (dated by TCRdb to 2019 to 2021). In the study overall: The collaborator samples originated in the United States, Italy and Spain and spanned the acute and convalescent phases of COVID-19. A freely available public database, intended as a resource for researchers studying the immune response to SARS-CoV-2, is where the repertoires were released. Subjects who had been exposed to COVID-19, were actively infected with it, or had recovered from it provided the deeply sampled blood TCRbeta repertoires that made up the dataset. Sample metadata almost always included a de-identified subject ID, COVID-19 status, age in years and sex. HLA class I and class II types, where available, came from metadata supplied by the sample provider rather than from assay-based typing. The prospective study material was composed of cDNA or gDNA derived from T cells, B-cell-depleted T cells, or PBMCs. The samples were drawn from two sources: the first 160 participants of the ongoing ImmuneRACE study, and over 950 subjects contributed by 6 global collaborators.

Overall study results and their limits: Clinical and demographic metadata were provided uncurated, with the amount varying by source and participant.

TCRbeta CDR3 regions were amplified from genomic DNA by means of the immunoSEQ Assay, a bias-controlled multiplex PCR. In the original analysis: Nucleated cell counts per sample were estimated from amplification of reference gene primers within the assay. To quantify the absolute abundance of each unique TCRbeta CDR3 rearrangement, sequence reads were collapsed and filtered. Productive Simpson clonality was computed per sample as the square root of Simpson's diversity index over productive rearrangements. As stored in TCRdb, this immuneACCESS dataset retains in-frame rearrangements with V and J assigned. A fraction of the clones does not appear; measured against another copy, unresolved V genes explain less than half of the discrepancy, and the remainder lacks a known reason. The V and J calls and clone size were taken over from that table, and D and trimming were inferred from the DNA. Within this sample are roughly 16,000 clones, with around 92% of them counted one time only. The ten largest clonotypes hold 5% to 7% of the sample.

This receptor was taken from a human donor in a cohort sampled during active COVID-19. In this chain, TRBV5-1 is recombined with TRBJ2-1, with TRBD1 tentatively as D gene (5 bases match). Input material: peripheral blood. Read as DNA, the sequence is TGCGCCAGCAGCTTGGGACAGAGGACCAATGAGCAGTTCTTC. Its translation is CASSLGQRTNEQFF.